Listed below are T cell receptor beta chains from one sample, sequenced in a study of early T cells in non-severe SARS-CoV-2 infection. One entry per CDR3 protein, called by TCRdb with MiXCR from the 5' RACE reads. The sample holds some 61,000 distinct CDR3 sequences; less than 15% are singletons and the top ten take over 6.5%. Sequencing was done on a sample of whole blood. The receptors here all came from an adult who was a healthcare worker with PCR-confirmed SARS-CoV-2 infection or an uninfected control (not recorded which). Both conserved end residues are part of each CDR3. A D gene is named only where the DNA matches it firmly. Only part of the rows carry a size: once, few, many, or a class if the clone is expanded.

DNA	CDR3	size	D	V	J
TGTGCCAGCAGCCTACTAGCGGGAGGGCCGGGAGCCGGGGAGCTGTTTTTT	CASSLLAGGPGAGELFF	.	TRBD2	TRBV28	TRBJ2-2
TGTGCCAGCAGCTTGGCTCACCTAGCGTGGCAAGGAGAGCAGTACTTC	CASSLAHLAWQGEQYF	.	.	TRBV5-6	TRBJ2-7
TGTGCCAGCAGCTTAGTTGGGGGTCCAACTGAGCAGTTCTTC	CASSLVGGPTEQFF	few	.	TRBV7-9	TRBJ2-1
TGTGCCAGCAGCTTGGGACTAGCGGGAGTAAGTGAGCAGTTCTTC	CASSLGLAGVSEQFF	.	TRBD2	TRBV7-3	TRBJ2-1
TGTGCCAGCAATATTAGGGGTTGGGAGCAGTACTTC	CASNIRGWEQYF	.	.	TRBV28	TRBJ2-7
TGCAGCGTAACAGGGCTTAGGAACACCGGGGAGCTGTTTTTT	CSVTGLRNTGELFF	few	.	TRBV29-1	TRBJ2-2
TGTGCCAGCAGCCCGCTGACAGGGTGGAACACTGAAGCTTTCTTT	CASSPLTGWNTEAFF	many	TRBD1	TRBV14	TRBJ1-1
TGCAGTGCTAGAGATAAGGCAAGCTCCTACAATGAGCAGTTCTTC	CSARDKASSYNEQFF	few	.	TRBV20-1	TRBJ2-1
TGTGCCAGCAGTGGCTATGCGGGAGCGGCTGAGCAGTTCTTC	CASSGYAGAAEQFF	.	TRBD2	TRBV25-1	TRBJ2-1
TGCGCCAGCAGCACCAGGACAGACTTCTATGGCTACACCTTC	CASSTRTDFYGYTF	.	.	TRBV5-1	TRBJ1-2
TGTGCCAGCAGTTTTGAGTTGCGCGGCTACACCTTC	CASSFELRGYTF	.	.	TRBV28	TRBJ1-2
TGTGCCAGTAGTGTGGGACGAAGTTATCAGCCCCAGCATTTT	CASSVGRSYQPQHF	many	.	TRBV19	TRBJ1-5
TGTGCCAGCAGCTTACTCACCCCGAGAAGGGGGAAGTCTGGGGCCAACGTCCTGACTTTC	CASSLLTPRRGKSGANVLTF	.	.	TRBV11-2	TRBJ2-6
TGCAGTGCTAGAGACCCCGGGACCCCGCAGGGGCAGTTCTTC	CSARDPGTPQGQFF	.	.	TRBV20-1	TRBJ2-1
TGTGCCAGCAGCCGGACAGGGTGGAACACTGAAGCTTTCTTT	CASSRTGWNTEAFF	many	TRBD1	TRBV14	TRBJ1-1
TGCGCCAGCAGCTTGAGTACTAGCGGGAGAAGTGATACGCAGTATTTT	CASSLSTSGRSDTQYF	many	TRBD2	TRBV5-1	TRBJ2-3
TGCAGCGTTACTGGGACACCCTCCTACGAGCAGTACTTC	CSVTGTPSYEQYF	few	.	TRBV29-1	TRBJ2-7
TGTGCCAGCAGCTACCCCATGAGGCGGGAGGCCATGAGCTCCTACAATGAGCAGTTCTTC	CASSYPMRREAMSSYNEQFF	.	TRBD2	TRBV6-6	TRBJ2-1
TGCAGTGCTAGAGATCGGGGGGCGTCTGACTCCTATAATTCACCCCTCCACTTT	CSARDRGASDSYNSPLHF	.	.	TRBV20-1	TRBJ1-6
TGTGCCAGCAGCCAGCATACTAGCAGCGAGCAGTACTTC	CASSQHTSSEQYF	.	.	TRBV3-1	TRBJ2-7
TGTGCCAGCAAGAGGAACATGAACACTGAAGCTTTCTTT	CASKRNMNTEAFF	.	.	TRBV28	TRBJ1-1
TGTGCCAGCAGCTCACGGGACCGGGTAGATACGCAGTATTTT	CASSSRDRVDTQYF	few	.	TRBV7-9	TRBJ2-3
TGTGCCAGCAGCTTCAATACAGGGCCAAACACTGAAGCTTTCTTT	CASSFNTGPNTEAFF	.	.	TRBV9	TRBJ1-1
TGCAGTGCGTCGGGACTAGCGGGAGGATTACAGTTCTTC	CSASGLAGGLQFF	few	TRBD2	TRBV20-1	TRBJ2-1
TGCAGCCGAACATGGAACACTGAAGCTTTCTTT	CSRTWNTEAFF	.	.	TRBV20-1	TRBJ1-1
TGTGCCAGCAGTTATTGGGGCAATCAGCCCCAGCATTTT	CASSYWGNQPQHF	few	.	TRBV6-2/TRBV6-3	TRBJ1-5
TGTGCCAGCAGCCGGGACAGGCCGTCGAACACCGGGGAGCTGTTTTTT	CASSRDRPSNTGELFF	.	TRBD1	TRBV7-2	TRBJ2-2
TGTGCCAGCAGCGTAGCGAGTGGGTCCATCGAGACCCAGTACTTC	CASSVASGSIETQYF	few	.	TRBV9	TRBJ2-5
TGTGCCAGCAGCTTAGAGGGTCACAATGAGCAGTTCTTC	CASSLEGHNEQFF	many	.	TRBV11-3	TRBJ2-1
TGTGCCAGCAGCTGGAGGACTAGCGGGAGATACGAGCAGTACTTC	CASSWRTSGRYEQYF	few	TRBD2	TRBV5-4	TRBJ2-7
TGTGCCAGCAGTTTCCCAACGGCCGGGGAGCTGTTTTTT	CASSFPTAGELFF	few	.	TRBV27	TRBJ2-2
TGTGCCAGCAGCTCAACAGGGAACTATGGCTACACCTTC	CASSSTGNYGYTF	few	.	TRBV7-3	TRBJ1-2
TGTGCCAGCAGCGTAGGGGACGCAGCGCTACGAACGGCTGAGCAGTTCTTC	CASSVGDAALRTAEQFF	.	.	TRBV9	TRBJ2-1
TGCAGCGTTGAAGACAAGGGCAGAGCAGATACGCAGTATTTT	CSVEDKGRADTQYF	few	.	TRBV29-1	TRBJ2-3
TGCAGTGCTAGAGAAGAGAGCGCCGCGGGCCAGTTCTTC	CSAREESAAGQFF	many	.	TRBV20-1	TRBJ2-1
TGCGCCAGCAGCCAAGATATACAGGGTCCCGAGCAGTACTTC	CASSQDIQGPEQYF	many	.	TRBV4-1	TRBJ2-7
TGTGCCACCAGTGACCCCGCCCCCTCGGGGGGCAACGTCCTGACTTTC	CATSDPAPSGGNVLTF	.	TRBD2	TRBV24-1	TRBJ2-6
TGTGCCAGCACCGAGGGACAGGTCAGCACAGATACGCAGTATTTT	CASTEGQVSTDTQYF	.	TRBD1	TRBV12-3/TRBV12-4	TRBJ2-3
TGTGCCAGCAGTTTGTACACCCATCAGCCCCAGCATTTT	CASSLYTHQPQHF	many	.	TRBV12-3/TRBV12-4	TRBJ1-5
TGTGCCACCAGTGGACAGACGGGAGCTGAAGCTTTCTTT	CATSGQTGAEAFF	few	.	TRBV24-1	TRBJ1-1
TGCAGCGTCTACGGACAGGGTAACTACGAGCAGTACTTC	CSVYGQGNYEQYF	once	TRBD1	TRBV29-1	TRBJ2-7
TGCGCCAGCAGTGAAAACGCTCCAGGGGAGCAGTACTTC	CASSENAPGEQYF	.	.	TRBV10-1	TRBJ2-7
TGCGCCAGCAGCAACTTAGATACGCAGTATTTT	CASSNLDTQYF	few	.	TRBV5-1	TRBJ2-3
TGTGCCAGCAGCTCGCCGACGGGGAGCCTCTATGGCTACACCTTC	CASSSPTGSLYGYTF	.	.	TRBV7-2	TRBJ1-2
TGTGCCAGCAAGGCGGGAGGTGTGGATACGCAGTATTTT	CASKAGGVDTQYF	few	TRBD2	TRBV28	TRBJ2-3
TGTGCCAGCAGTGAAGCGTTGTATGAGCAGTTCTTC	CASSEALYEQFF	.	.	TRBV6-1	TRBJ2-1
TGTGCCAGCAGTTTCCGGACTAGCGGGCCCCCCTACGAGCAGTACTTC	CASSFRTSGPPYEQYF	many	TRBD2	TRBV6-5	TRBJ2-7
TGCAGTGCCCACGCGATGGACGACCGCTATGGCTACACCTTC	CSAHAMDDRYGYTF	.	.	TRBV20-1	TRBJ1-2
TGTGCCAGCAGCTTAGTCGGAGGACAGGGGTCCCTCGCTGGCTACACCTTC	CASSLVGGQGSLAGYTF	.	TRBD1	TRBV13	TRBJ1-2
TGTGCCAGCAGTCCTCCGGTCCCAGATACGCAGTATTTT	CASSPPVPDTQYF	.	.	TRBV28	TRBJ2-3
TGCAGCGCTCTGATAGGGGACCCCCGTAATGGCTACACCTTC	CSALIGDPRNGYTF	few	.	TRBV29-1	TRBJ1-2
TGTGCCAGCAGTTTATTTTCCAGACCCTACGAGCAGTACTTC	CASSLFSRPYEQYF	many	.	TRBV27	TRBJ2-7
TGCGCCAGCAGCACATCCGGGACAGTCTACAATGAGCAGTTCTTC	CASSTSGTVYNEQFF	few	TRBD1	TRBV5-1	TRBJ2-1
TGCAGTGCTAGAGTTAGGACTAGCGGGACTTACGAGCAGTACTTC	CSARVRTSGTYEQYF	many	TRBD2	TRBV20-1	TRBJ2-7